The clone carrying this T cell receptor (beta chain) was seen a few times. These data originate in a study of blood T cell repertoires in COVID-19. Participant reports of clinical history set cohort assignment. Germline-derived CDR1 and CDR2 are MDHEN and SYDVKM. Trimming pared 4 bases from V and 3 bases from J, leaving 21 bases between. The CDR3 totals 17 residues. The table came from immunoSEQ multiplex PCR; TCRdb's copy has only in-frame clones and leaves some out. The sample shows about 260,000 clones, under 90% of them seen only once. V is TRBV28 and J is TRBJ2-5, with D maybe TRBD2 (6 bases). The TCR originated in a man between 25 and 39 years old with acute COVID-19. The sample consisted of PBMCs or T cells enriched from blood (not recorded which). The CDR3 bases are TGTGCCAGCAGTTCCCCGAGTTTGGGAGGCGAGGAAGAGACCCAGTACTTC. As protein: CASSSPSLGGEEETQYF.